This record covers a single T cell receptor beta chain. Original processing methods: Scientists estimated how many nucleated cells there were by amplifying reference gene primers. Here immunoSEQ multiplex PCR was the method, and the copy in TCRdb shows in-frame clones only, minus some. The D gene and trimming were derived from the DNA, and the V and J assignments and clone size from that table. The top ten hold approximately 2.8% of the sample, which has 250,000 or so clones, 87% seen once. This sample was taken from a study of blood T cell repertoires in COVID-19. Turning to the study itself: The samples span acute and convalescent COVID-19 from the United States, Italy and Spain.

Across about two dozen US areas, participants ranged in age from roughly 18 to 95 years. Participants had their cohort set by participant-reported clinical history. Germline CDR1 reads MNHEY; CDR2 reads SMNVEV (reference sequence). The CDR3 covers 15 residues. With V trimmed by 5 bases and J by 5 bases, 9 bases remained unmatched. V usage is TRBV27 and J usage is TRBJ1-1; 9 bases map to TRBD1. Sequenced: PBMCs or T cells enriched from blood (not recorded which). The clonotype originates from a young woman with acute COVID-19. This CDR3 reads CASSPPGTGFTEAFF. The CDR3 region has the DNA TGTGCCAGCAGTCCCCCCGGGACAGGGTTTACTGAAGCTTTCTTT.